The text below deals with one T cell receptor beta chain. This sample is part of a study of cytomegalovirus exposure and HLA in healthy donors. In the PCR, 60 Vbeta and 13 Jbeta primers were used. Method: immunoSEQ multiplex PCR; TCRdb's copy keeps in-frame clones and lacks some. The sample lists fewer than 200,000 clones; 65% to 85% were seen once. Losses at the gene ends were 5 bases for V and 4 bases for J; bases not matched to a gene: 8. The CDR3 length is 15 residues. From germline, CDR1 is SEHNR and CDR2 FQNEAQ (reference sequence). This TCR came from a woman in her forties or fifties in good health and CMV-seropositive. Sequencing was performed on PBMCs. The chain uses TRBV7-9 and TRBJ1-5; TRBD1 aligns across 7 bases. DNA for the CDR3: TGTGCCAGCAGCCCCGCCGGGACAGCTAATCAGCCCCAGCATTTT. This codes for CASSPAGTANQPQHF.